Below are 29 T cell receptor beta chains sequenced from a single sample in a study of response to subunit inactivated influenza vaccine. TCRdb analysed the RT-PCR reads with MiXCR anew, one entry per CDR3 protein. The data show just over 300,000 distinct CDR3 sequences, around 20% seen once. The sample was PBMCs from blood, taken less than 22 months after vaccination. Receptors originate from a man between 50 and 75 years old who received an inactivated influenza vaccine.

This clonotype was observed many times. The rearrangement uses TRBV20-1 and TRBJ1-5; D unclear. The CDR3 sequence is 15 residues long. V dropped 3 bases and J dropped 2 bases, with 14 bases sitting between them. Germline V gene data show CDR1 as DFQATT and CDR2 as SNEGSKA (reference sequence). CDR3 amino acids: CSASRLSKGNQPQHF. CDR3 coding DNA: TGCAGTGCTAGTAGGCTGTCAAAGGGCAATCAGCCCCAGCATTTT.

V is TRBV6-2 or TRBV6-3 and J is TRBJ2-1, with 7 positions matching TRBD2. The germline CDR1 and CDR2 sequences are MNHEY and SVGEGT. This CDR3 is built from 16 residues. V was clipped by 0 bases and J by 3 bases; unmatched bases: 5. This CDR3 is CASSYSLREDYNEQFF. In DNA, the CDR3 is TGTGCCAGCAGTTACTCTCTCCGGGAGGACTACAATGAGCAGTTCTTC.

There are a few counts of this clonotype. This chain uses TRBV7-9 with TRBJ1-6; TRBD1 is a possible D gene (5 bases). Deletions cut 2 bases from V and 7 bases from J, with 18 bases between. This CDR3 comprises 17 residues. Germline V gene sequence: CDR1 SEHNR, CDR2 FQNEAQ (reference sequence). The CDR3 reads CASSLKRGARKNSPLHF. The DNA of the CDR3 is TGTGCCAGCAGCTTAAAGAGGGGCGCCCGGAAGAATTCACCCCTCCACTTT.

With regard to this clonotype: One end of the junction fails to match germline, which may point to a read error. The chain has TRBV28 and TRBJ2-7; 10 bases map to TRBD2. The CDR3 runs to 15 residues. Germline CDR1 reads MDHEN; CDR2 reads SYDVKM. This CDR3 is CASIPSGSRSHEQYF. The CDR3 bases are TGTGCCAGCATCCCTAGCGGGAGCCGCTCCCACGAGCAGTACTTC.

The CDR3 DNA sequence: TGCAGCATCAGCCCCGGACAAGAGACCCAGTACTTC. This codes for CSISPGQETQYF. V usage is TRBV29-1 and J usage is TRBJ2-5; D not resolved. Germline CDR1 and CDR2: SQVTM and ANQGSEA. The CDR3 is 12 residues long. Trimming cost V 8 bases and J 2 bases, with 12 bases left between them. Looking up the rest from reference TRBV29-1 and TRBJ2-5 gives the full variable domain: SAVISQKPSRDICQRGTSLTIQCQVDSQVTMMFWYRQQPGQSLTLIATANQGSEATYESGFVIDKFPISRPNLTFSTLTVSNMSPEDSSIYLCSISPGQETQYFGPGTRLLVL.

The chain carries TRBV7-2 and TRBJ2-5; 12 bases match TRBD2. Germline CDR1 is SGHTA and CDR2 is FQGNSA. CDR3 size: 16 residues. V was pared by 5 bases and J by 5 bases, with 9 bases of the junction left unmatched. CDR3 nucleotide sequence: TGTGCCAGCAGCATATCGGGACTAGCGGGTGGGGAGACCCAGTACTTC. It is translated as CASSISGLAGGETQYF. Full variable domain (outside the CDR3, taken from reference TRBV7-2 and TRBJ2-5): GAGVSQSPSNKVTEKGKDVELRCDPISGHTALYWYRQSLGQGLEFLIYFQGNSAPDKSGLPSDRFSAERTGGSVSTLTIQRTQQEDSAVYLCASSISGLAGGETQYFGPGTRLLVL.

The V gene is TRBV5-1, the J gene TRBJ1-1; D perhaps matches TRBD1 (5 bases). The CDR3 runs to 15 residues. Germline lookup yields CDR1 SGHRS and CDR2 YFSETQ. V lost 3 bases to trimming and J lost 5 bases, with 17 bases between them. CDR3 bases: TGCGCCAGCAGCTCAAGCGCCCATCAGGGTACTGAAGCTTTCTTT. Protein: CASSSSAHQGTEAFF.

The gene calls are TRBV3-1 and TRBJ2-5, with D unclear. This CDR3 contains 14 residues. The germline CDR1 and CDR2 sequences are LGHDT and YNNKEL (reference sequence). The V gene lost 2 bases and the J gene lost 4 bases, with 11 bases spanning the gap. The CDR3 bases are TGTGCCAGCAGCCAAAGTGAAGCGACAGAGACCCAGTACTTC. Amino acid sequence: CASSQSEATETQYF.

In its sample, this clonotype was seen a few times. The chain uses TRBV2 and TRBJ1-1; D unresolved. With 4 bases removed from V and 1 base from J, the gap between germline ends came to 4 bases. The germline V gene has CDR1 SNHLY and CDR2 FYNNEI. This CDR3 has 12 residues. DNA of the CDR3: TGTGCCAGCAGTGGAGCGAACACTGAAGCTTTCTTT. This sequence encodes CASSGANTEAFF.

CDR3 in amino acids: CASSLDGASEKLFF. CDR3 in DNA: TGTGCCAGCAGCCTGGATGGGGCGTCGGAAAAACTGTTTTTT. V and J are TRBV5-6 and TRBJ1-4; perhaps TRBD1 as D (5 bases). The V end was cut by 4 bases, the J end by 8 bases, with 15 bases between. The CDR3 is made up of 14 amino acids. Per the germline V gene, CDR1 is SGHDT and CDR2 is YYEEEE.

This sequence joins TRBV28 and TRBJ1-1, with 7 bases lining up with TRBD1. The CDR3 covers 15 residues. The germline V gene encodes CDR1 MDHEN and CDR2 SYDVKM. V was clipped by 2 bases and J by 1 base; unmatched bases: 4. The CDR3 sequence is CASSLTRTGNTEAFF. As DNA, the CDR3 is TGTGCCAGCAGTTTAACCCGGACAGGGAACACTGAAGCTTTCTTT. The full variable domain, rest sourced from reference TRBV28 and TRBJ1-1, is DVKVTQSSRYLVKRTGEKVFLECVQDMDHENMFWYRQDPGLGLRLIYFSYDVKMKEKGDIPEGYSVSREKKERFSLILESASTNQTSMYLCASSLTRTGNTEAFFGQGTRLTVV.

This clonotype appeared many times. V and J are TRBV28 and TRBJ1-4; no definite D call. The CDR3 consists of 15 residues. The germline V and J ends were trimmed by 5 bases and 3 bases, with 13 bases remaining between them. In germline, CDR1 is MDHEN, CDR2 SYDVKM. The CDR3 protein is CASSHGRNPNEKLFF. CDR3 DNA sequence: TGTGCCAGCAGTCACGGACGGAATCCTAATGAAAAACTGTTTTTT.

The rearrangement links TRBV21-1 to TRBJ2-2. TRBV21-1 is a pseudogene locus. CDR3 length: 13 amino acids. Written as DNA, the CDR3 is TGTGCCAGGGTACAACGGAACACCGGGGAGCTGTTTTTT. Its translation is CARVQRNTGELFF.

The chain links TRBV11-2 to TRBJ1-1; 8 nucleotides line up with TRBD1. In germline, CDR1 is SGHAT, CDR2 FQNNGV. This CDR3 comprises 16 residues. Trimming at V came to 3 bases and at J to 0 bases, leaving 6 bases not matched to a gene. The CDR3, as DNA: TGTGCCAGCAGCTTGGGACAGGTCGTTATGAACACTGAAGCTTTCTTT. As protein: CASSLGQVVMNTEAFF.

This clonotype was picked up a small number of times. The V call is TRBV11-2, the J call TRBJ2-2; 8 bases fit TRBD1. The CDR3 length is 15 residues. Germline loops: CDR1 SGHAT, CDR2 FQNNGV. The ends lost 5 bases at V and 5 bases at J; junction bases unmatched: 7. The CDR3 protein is CASSGRQGPTGELFF. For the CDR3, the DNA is TGTGCCAGCAGCGGTCGACAGGGGCCGACCGGGGAGCTGTTTTTT. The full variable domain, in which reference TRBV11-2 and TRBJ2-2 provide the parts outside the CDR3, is EAGVAQSPRYKIIEKRQSVAFWCNPISGHATLYWYQQILGQGPKLLIQFQNNGVVDDSQLPKDRFSAERLKGVDSTLKIQPAKLEDSAVYLCASSGRQGPTGELFFGEGSRLTVL.

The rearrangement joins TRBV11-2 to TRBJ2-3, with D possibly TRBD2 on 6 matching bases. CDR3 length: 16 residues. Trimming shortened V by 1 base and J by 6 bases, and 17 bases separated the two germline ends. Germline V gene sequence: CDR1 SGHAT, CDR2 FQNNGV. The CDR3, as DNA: TGTGCCAGCAGCTTAGGAACTAGGATCCGGGGGGATACGCAGTATTTT. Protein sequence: CASSLGTRIRGDTQYF.

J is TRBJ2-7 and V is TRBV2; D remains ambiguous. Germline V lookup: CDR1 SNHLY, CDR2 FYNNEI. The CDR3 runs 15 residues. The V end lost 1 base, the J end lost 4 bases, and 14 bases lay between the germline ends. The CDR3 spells CASSEGPTISYEQYF. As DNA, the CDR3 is TGTGCCAGCAGTGAAGGACCTACCATAAGTTACGAGCAGTACTTC. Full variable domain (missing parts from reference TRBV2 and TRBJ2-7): EPEVTQTPSHQVTQMGQEVILRCVPISNHLYFYWYRQILGQKVEFLVSFYNNEISEKSEIFDDQFSVERPDGSNFTLKIRSTKLEDSAMYFCASSEGPTISYEQYFGPGTRLTVT.

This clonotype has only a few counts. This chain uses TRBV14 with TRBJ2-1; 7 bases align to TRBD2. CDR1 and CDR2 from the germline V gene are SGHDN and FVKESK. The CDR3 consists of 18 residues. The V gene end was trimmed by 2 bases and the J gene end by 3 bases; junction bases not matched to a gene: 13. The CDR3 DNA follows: TGTGCCAGCAGCCAACCGAGCAACTGGCGGGGGAGCTACAATGAGCAGTTCTTC. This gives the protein CASSQPSNWRGSYNEQFF.

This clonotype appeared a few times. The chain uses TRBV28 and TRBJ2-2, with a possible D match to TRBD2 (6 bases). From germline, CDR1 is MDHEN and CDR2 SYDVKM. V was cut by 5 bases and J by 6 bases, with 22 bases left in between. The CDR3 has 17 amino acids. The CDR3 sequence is CASSPSPSGPRAGELFF. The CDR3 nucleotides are TGTGCCAGCAGTCCCTCCCCAAGCGGGCCCCGAGCCGGGGAGCTGTTTTTT.

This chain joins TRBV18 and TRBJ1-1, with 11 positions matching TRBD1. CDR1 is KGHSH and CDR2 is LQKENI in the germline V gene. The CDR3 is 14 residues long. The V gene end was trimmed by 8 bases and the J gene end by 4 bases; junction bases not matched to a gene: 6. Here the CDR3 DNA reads TGTGCCAGCGGGGCCGGGACAGGGGGCACTGAAGCTTTCTTT. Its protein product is CASGAGTGGTEAFF.

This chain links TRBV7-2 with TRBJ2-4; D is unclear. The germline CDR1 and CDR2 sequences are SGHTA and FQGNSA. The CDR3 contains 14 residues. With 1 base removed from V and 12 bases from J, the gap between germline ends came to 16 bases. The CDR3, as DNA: TGTGCCAGCAGCTTAGAGGTTTTGAGTAGGACTCAGTACTTC. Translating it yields CASSLEVLSRTQYF.

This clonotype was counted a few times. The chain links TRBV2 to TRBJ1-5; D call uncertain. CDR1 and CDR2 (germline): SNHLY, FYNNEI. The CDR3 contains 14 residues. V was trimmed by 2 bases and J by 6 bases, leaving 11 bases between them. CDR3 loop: CASSERFGVQPQHF. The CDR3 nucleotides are TGTGCCAGCAGTGAAAGGTTTGGGGTTCAGCCCCAGCATTTT.

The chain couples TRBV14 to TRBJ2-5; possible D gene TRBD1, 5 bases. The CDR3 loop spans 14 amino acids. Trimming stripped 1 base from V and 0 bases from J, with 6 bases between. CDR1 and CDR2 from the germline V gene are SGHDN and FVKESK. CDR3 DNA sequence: TGTGCCAGCAGCCAAGGGACATACCAAGAGACCCAGTACTTC. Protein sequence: CASSQGTYQETQYF.

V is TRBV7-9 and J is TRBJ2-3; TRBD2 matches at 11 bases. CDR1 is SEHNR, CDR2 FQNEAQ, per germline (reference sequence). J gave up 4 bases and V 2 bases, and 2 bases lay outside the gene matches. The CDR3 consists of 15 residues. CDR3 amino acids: CASSLTSGSADTQYF. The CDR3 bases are TGTGCCAGCAGCTTAACTAGCGGGAGCGCAGATACGCAGTATTTT.

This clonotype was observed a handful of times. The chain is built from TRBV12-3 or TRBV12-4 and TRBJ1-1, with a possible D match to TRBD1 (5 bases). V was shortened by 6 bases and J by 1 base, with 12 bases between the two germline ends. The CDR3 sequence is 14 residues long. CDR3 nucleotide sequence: TGTGCCAGCAGCCGGGGACGGAAGAACACTGAAGCTTTCTTT. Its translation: CASSRGRKNTEAFF.

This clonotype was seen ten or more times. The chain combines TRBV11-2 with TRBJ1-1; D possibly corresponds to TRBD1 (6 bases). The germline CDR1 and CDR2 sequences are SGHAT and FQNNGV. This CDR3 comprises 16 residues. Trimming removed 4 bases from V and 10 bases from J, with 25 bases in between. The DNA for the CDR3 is TGTGCCAGCAGCTACTTCTCCGGGACCCCCAGGGGAGGAGCTTTCTTT. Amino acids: CASSYFSGTPRGGAFF.

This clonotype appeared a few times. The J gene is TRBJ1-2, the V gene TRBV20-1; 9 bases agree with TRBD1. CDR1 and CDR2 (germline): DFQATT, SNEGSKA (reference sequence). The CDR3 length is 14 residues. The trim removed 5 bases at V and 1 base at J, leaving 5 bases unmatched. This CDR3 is CSAADRGNNYGYTF. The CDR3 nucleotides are TGCAGTGCTGCGGACAGGGGAAATAACTATGGCTACACCTTC.

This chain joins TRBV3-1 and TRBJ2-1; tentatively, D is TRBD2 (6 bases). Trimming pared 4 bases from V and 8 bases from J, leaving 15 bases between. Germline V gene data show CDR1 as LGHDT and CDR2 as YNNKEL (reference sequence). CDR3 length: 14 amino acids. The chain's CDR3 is CASSPPGVFDEQFF. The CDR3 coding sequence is TGTGCCAGCAGCCCTCCGGGGGTTTTCGATGAGCAGTTCTTC.

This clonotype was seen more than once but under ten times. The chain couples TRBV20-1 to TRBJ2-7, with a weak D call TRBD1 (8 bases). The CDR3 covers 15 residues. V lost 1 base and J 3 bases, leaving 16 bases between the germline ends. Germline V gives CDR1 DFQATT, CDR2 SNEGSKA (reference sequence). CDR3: CSARGGGQAYYEQYF. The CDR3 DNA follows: TGCAGTGCTAGAGGGGGGGGACAGGCTTACTACGAGCAGTACTTC.